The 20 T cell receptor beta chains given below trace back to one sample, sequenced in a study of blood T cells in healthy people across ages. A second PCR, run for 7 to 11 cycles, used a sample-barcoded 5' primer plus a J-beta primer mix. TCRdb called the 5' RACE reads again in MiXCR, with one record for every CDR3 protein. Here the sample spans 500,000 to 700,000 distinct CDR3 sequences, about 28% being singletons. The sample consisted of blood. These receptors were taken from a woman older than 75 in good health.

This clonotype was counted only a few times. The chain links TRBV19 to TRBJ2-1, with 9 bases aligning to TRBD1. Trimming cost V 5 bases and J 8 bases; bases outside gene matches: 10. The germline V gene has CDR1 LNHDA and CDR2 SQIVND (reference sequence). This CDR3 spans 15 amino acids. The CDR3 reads CASSELWTGEDEQFF. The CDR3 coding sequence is TGTGCCAGTAGTGAACTCTGGACAGGGGAGGATGAGCAGTTCTTC.

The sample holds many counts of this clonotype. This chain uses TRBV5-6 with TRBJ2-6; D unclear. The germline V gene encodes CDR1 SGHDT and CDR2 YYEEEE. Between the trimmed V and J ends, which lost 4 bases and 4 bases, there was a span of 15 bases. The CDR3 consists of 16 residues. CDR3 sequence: CASSVLPGNGANVLTF. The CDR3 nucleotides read TGTGCCAGCAGCGTCCTCCCAGGTAACGGGGCCAACGTCCTGACTTTC.

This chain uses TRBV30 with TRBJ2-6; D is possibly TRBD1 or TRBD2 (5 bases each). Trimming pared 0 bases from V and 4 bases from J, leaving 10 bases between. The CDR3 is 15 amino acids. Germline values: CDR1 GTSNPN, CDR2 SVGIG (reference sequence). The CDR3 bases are TGTGCCTGGAGTGTGGACGGGACCGGGGCCAACGTCCTGACTTTC. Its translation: CAWSVDGTGANVLTF.

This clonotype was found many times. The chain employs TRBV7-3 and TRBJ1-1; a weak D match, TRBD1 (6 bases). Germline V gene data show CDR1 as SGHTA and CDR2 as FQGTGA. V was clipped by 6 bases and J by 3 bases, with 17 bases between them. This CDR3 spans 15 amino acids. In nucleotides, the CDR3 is TGTGCCAGCAGGCGTGAACAGGGCAGGGACACTGAAGCTTTCTTT. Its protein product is CASRREQGRDTEAFF.

The CDR3 nucleotides are TGTGCCACCAGTGATTTCGGGCAAGTCTCCTACAATGAGCAGTTCTTC. Its protein product is CATSDFGQVSYNEQFF. The chain has TRBV24-1 and TRBJ2-1; no clear D. This CDR3 is 16 amino acids long. V dropped 1 base and J dropped 0 bases, with 9 bases sitting between them. CDR1 is KGHDR, CDR2 SFDVKD, per germline.

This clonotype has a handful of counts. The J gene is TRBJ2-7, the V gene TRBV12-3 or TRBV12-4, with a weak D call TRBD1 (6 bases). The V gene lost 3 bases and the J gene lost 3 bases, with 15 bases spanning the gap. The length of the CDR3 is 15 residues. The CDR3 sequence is CASSLAGARIYEQYF. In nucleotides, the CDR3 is TGTGCCAGCAGTTTGGCAGGGGCGAGAATCTACGAGCAGTACTTC.

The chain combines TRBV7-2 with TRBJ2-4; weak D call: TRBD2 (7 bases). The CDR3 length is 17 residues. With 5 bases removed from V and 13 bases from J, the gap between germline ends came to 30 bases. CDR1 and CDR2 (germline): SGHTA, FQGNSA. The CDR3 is CASSPKGGGGTYNEQYF. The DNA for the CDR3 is TGTGCCAGCAGCCCCAAGGGGGGCGGGGGAACCTACAATGAGCAGTACTTC.

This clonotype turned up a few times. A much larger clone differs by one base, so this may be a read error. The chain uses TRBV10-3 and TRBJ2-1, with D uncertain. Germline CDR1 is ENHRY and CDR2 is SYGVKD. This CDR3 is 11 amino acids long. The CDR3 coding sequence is TGTGCCATCAGGGAGTCGTATGAGCAGTTCTTC. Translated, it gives CAIRESYEQFF.

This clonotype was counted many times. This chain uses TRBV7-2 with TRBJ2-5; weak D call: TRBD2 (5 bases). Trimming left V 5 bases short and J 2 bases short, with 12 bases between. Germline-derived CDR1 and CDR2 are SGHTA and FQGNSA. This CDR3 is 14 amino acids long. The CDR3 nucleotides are TGTGCCAGCAGCCCAGAGGGTAGGCAAGAGACCCAGTACTTC. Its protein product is CASSPEGRQETQYF.

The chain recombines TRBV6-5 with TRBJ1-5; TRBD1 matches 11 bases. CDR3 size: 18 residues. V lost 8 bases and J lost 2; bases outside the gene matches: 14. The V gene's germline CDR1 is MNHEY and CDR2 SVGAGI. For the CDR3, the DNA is TGTGCCAGCTGTTCGGGACAGGGGGGTATTACAGGCAATCAGCCCCAGCATTTT. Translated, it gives CASCSGQGGITGNQPQHF.

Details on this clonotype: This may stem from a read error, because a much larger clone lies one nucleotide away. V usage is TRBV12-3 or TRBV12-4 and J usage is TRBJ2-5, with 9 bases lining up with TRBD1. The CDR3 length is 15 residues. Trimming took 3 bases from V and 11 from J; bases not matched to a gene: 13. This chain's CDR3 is CASSFSGQGWNEQYF. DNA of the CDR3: TGTGCCAGCAGTTTTTCGGGACAGGGATGGAATGAGCAGTACTTC.

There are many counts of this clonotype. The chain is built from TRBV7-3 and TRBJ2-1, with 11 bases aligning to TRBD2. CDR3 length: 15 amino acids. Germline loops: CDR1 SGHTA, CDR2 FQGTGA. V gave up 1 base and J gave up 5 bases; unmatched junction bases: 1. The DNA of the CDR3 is TGTGCCAGCAGCTTAAGACTAGCGGGGAACAATGAGCAGTTCTTC. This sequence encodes CASSLRLAGNNEQFF. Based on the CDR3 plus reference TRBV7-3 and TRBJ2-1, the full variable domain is GAGVSQTPSNKVTEKGKYVELRCDPISGHTALYWYRQSLGQGPEFLIYFQGTGAADDSGLPNDRFFAVRPEGSVSTLKIQRTERGDSAVYLCASSLRLAGNNEQFFGPGTRLTVL.

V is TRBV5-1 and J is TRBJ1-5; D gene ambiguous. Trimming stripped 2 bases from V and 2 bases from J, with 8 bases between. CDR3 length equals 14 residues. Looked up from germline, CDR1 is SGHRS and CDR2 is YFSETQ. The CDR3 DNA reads TGCGCCAGCAGCTTTGGGTCTGGCAATCAGCCCCAGCATTTT. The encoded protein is CASSFGSGNQPQHF.

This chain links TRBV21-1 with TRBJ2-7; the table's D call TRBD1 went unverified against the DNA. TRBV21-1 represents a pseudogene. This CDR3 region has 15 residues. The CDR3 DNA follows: TGTGCCAGCAGCAGTCGGGGCGGCGAGCAGGACGAGCAGTACTTC. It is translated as CASSSRGGEQDEQYF.

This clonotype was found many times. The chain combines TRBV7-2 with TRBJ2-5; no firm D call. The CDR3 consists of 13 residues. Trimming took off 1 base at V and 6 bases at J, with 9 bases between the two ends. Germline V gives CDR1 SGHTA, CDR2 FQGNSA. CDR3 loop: CASSLGVTKTQYF. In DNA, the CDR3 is TGTGCCAGCAGCTTAGGGGTTACGAAGACCCAGTACTTC.

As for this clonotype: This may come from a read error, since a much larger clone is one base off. CDR3 region: CSARRGSANEELFF. CDR3 DNA: TGCAGTGCTAGAAGGGGATCGGCTAATGAAGAACTGTTTTTT. This sequence joins TRBV20-1 and TRBJ1-4, with D possibly matching TRBD1 (5 bases). Germline loops: CDR1 DFQATT, CDR2 SNEGSKA (reference sequence). The CDR3 covers 14 residues.

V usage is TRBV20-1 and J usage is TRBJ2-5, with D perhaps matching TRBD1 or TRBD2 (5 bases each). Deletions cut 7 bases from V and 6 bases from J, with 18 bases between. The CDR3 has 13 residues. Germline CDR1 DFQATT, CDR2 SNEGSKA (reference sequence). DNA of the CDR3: TGCAGTGTCGAGGGTACGGGGCTGAAGACCCAGTACTTC. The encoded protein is CSVEGTGLKTQYF.

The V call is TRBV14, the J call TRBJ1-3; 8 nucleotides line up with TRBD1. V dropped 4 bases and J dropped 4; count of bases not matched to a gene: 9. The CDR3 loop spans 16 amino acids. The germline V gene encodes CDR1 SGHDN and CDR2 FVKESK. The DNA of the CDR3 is TGTGCCAGCAGCCTTATTACAGGGGGAGCGGGAAACACCATATATTTT. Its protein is CASSLITGGAGNTIYF.

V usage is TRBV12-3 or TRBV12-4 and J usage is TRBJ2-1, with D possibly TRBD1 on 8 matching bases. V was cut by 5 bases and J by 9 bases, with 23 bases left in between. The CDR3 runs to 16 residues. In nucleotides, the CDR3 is TGTGCCAGCAGTCCACGACAGGGGAGGGGGTTGTCTGAGCAGTTCTTC. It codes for CASSPRQGRGLSEQFF.

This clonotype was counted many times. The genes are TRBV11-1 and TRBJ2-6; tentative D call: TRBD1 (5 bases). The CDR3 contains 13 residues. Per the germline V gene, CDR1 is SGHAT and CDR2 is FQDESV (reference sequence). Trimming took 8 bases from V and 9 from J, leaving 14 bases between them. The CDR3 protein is CASGHGRLNVLTF. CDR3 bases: TGTGCCAGCGGACATGGACGTCTCAACGTCCTGACTTTC.